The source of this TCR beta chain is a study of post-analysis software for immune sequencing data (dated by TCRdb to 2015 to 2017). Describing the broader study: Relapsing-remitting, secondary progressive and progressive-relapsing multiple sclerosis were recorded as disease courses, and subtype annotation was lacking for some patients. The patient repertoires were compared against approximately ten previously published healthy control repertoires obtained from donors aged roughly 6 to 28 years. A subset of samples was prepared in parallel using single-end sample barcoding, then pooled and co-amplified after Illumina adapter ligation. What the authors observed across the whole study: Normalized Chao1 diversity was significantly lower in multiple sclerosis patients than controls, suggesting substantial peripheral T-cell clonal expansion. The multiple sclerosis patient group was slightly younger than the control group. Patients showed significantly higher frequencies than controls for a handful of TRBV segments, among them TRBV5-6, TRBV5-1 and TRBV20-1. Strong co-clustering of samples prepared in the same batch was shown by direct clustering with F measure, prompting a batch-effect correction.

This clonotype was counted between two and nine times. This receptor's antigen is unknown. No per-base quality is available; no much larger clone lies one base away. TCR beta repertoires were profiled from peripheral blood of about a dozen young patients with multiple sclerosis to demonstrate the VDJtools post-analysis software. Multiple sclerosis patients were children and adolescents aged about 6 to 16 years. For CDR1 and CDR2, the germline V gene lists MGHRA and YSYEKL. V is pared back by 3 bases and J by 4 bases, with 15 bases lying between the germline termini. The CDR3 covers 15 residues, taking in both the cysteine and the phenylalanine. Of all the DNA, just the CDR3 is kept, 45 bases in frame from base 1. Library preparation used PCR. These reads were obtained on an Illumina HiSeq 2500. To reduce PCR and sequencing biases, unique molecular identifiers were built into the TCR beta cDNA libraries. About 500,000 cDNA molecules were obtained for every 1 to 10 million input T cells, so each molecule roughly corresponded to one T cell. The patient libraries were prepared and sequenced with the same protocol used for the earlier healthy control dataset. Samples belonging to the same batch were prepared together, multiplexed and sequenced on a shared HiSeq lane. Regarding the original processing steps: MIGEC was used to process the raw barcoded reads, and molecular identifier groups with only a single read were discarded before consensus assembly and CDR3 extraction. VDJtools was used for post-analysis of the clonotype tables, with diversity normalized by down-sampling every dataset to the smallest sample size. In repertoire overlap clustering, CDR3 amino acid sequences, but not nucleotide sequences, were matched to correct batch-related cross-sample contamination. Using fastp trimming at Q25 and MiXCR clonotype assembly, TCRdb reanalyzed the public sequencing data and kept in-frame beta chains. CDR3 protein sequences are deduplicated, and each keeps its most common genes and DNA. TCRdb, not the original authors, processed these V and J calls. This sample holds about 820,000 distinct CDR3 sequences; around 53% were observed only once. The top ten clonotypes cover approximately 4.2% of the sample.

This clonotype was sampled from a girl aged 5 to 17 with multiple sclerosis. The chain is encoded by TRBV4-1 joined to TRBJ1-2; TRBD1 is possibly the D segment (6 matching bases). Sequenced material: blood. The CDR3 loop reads CASSQEPTGGYGYTF. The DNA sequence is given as TGCGCCAGCAGCCAGGAGCCGACAGGAGGCTATGGCTACACCTTC.